A single sample is the source of the 10 T cell receptor beta chains below, sequenced in a study of cytomegalovirus exposure and HLA in healthy donors (dated by TCRdb to between 2016 and 2019). Libraries came from the immunoSEQ multiplex PCR assay. A mixture of 60 forward primers for TCR Vbeta segments and 13 reverse primers for TCR Jbeta segments was used in the multiplex PCR. The clones in this table, taken by TCRdb from immuneACCESS, are in-frame only. Not every clone is retained; where verified, under half of the shortfall comes from an unresolved V gene, and the cause of the rest is unknown. This sample has approximately 150,000 clones in its table, and about 76% of those were observed once. Approximately 2.4% of the sample belongs to the ten largest clones. Material: PBMCs. Source of these receptors: a woman between 35 and 50 years old in good health and CMV-seropositive.

The chain couples TRBV6-5 to TRBJ1-1; 7 nucleotides match TRBD1. After removal of 5 bases from V and 7 bases from J, the junction contained 7 bases not matched to a gene. This CDR3 has 13 residues. Germline values: CDR1 MNHEY, CDR2 SVGAGI. This CDR3 is CASSPDRDREAFF. The CDR3 region has the DNA TGTGCCAGCAGTCCCGACAGGGATCGTGAAGCTTTCTTT.

The chain uses TRBV2 and TRBJ1-2; TRBD1 matches at 7 bases. Germline V gives CDR1 SNHLY, CDR2 FYNNEI. The CDR3 totals 14 residues. V was pared by 5 bases and J by 8 bases, with 11 bases of the junction left unmatched. The CDR3 region has the DNA TGTGCCAGCAGTTTTCGACAGGGCATTGGCGGCTACACCTTC. It yields the protein CASSFRQGIGGYTF.

This sequence joins TRBV6-5 and TRBJ2-7; D is possibly TRBD1 (5 bases). The CDR3 extends over 15 amino acids. V was clipped by 8 bases and J by 1 base, with 18 bases between them. The V gene's germline CDR1 is MNHEY and CDR2 SVGAGI. The CDR3 DNA sequence: TGTGCCAGCGCCTACTCGAGGACATTATCCTACGAGCAGTACTTC. Protein sequence: CASAYSRTLSYEQYF.

The chain couples TRBV7-9 to TRBJ1-2; D remains ambiguous. Trimming stripped 1 base from V and 14 bases from J, with 11 bases between. Looked up from germline, CDR1 is SEHNR and CDR2 is FQNEAQ (reference sequence). The CDR3 contains 11 residues. The CDR3 nucleotides read TGTGCCAGCAGCTTAGACAGCCCGAAAACCTTC. It translates to CASSLDSPKTF.

The chain has TRBV14 and TRBJ1-1; no firm D call. Germline CDR1 SGHDN, CDR2 FVKESK. Trimming removed 4 bases from V and 11 bases from J, with 17 bases in between. CDR3 length: 13 residues. The CDR3 DNA sequence: TGTGCCAGCAGCCGGCCTGATACCCTCAGGGCTTTCTTT. Translation: CASSRPDTLRAFF.

The chain is built from TRBV29-1 and TRBJ2-2; 9 nucleotides line up with TRBD1. The CDR3 sequence is 14 residues long. Unmatched junction bases numbered 2, after V lost 6 bases and J lost 0 bases. CDR1 is SQVTM, CDR2 ANQGSEA, per germline. Here the CDR3 DNA reads TGCAGCGTGGGACAGGGAGCGAACACCGGGGAGCTGTTTTTT. Translating it yields CSVGQGANTGELFF.

V usage is TRBV19 and J usage is TRBJ2-7; 7 bases line up with TRBD1. Germline V CDR1 and CDR2: LNHDA, SQIVND (reference sequence). The CDR3 extends over 13 amino acids. V gave up 5 bases and J gave up 7 bases; unmatched junction bases: 8. The CDR3 nucleotides read TGTGCCAGTAGTCCGAGACAGGGAGAGGAGCAGTACTTC. Its translation is CASSPRQGEEQYF.

CDR3 sequence reads: CASSAGQGGPEAFF. The CDR3 bases are TGTGCCAGCAGCGCGGGACAGGGAGGACCAGAAGCTTTCTTT. The J gene is TRBJ1-1, the V gene TRBV7-9; 9 bases match TRBD1. The CDR3 is 14 residues long. Germline loops: CDR1 SEHNR, CDR2 FQNEAQ (reference sequence). J lost 8 bases, V lost 5 bases, and 9 bases had no gene match.

This chain links TRBV5-6 with TRBJ2-2; TRBD2 agrees at 8 bases. There are 16 residues in the CDR3. Germline assignment: CDR1 SGHDT and CDR2 YYEEEE. The V gene end was trimmed by 4 bases and the J gene end by 5 bases; junction bases not matched to a gene: 10. In nucleotides, the CDR3 is TGTGCCAGCAGCCCCACAGGTCGGGGGGGGACCGGGGAGCTGTTTTTT. Amino acid sequence: CASSPTGRGGTGELFF.

The rearrangement joins TRBV7-2 to TRBJ2-7, with 10 bases fitting TRBD1. Germline V CDR1 and CDR2: SGHTA, FQGNSA. This CDR3 comprises 14 residues. V shed 4 bases and J 2 bases; nucleotides not matched to a gene: 2. For the CDR3, the DNA is TGTGCCAGCAGCTCCGGGACAGGGGCCTACGAGCAGTACTTC. It translates to CASSSGTGAYEQYF.